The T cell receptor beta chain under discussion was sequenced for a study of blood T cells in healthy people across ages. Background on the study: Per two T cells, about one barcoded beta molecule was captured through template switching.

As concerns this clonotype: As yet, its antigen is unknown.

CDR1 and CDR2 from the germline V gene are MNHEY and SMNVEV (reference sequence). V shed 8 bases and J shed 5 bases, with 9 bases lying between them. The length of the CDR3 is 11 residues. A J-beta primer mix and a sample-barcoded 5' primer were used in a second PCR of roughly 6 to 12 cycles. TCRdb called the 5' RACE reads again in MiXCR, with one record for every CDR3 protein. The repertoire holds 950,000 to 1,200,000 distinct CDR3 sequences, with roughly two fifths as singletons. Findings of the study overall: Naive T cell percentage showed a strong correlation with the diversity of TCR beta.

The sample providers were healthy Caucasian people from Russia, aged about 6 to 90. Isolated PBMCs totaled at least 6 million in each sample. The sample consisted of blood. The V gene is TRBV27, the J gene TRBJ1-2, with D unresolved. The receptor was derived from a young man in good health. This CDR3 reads CASRGGYGYTF. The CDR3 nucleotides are TGTGCCAGCCGGGGTGGTTATGGCTACACCTTC.